The rows below give T cell receptor beta chains drawn from one sample of a study of monozygotic twins with inflammatory bowel disease. TCRdb re-analyzed the 5' RACE reads; it lists each CDR3 protein once, without DNA. In all, the sample yields 300,000 to 400,000 distinct CDR3 sequences. The specimen was blood. Receptors were obtained from a human donor with ulcerative colitis or Crohn's disease, or a healthy co-twin of an affected twin (not recorded which). Both conserved end residues are part of each CDR3. Clone size is shown for a subset of rows, as once, few, many or a class of expanded clone.

j_call,clone_size,v_call,cdr3_aa
TRBJ1-4,NA,TRBV4-2,CASSLDREKLFF
TRBJ2-1,NA,TRBV24-1,CATSGTVGNEQFF
TRBJ1-1,NA,TRBV30,CAWSRLDRGNTEAFF
TRBJ2-3,NA,TRBV28,CASIPGGGTNTQYF
TRBJ2-5,NA,TRBV20-1,CSARDYGVGRETQYF
TRBJ2-3,medium-sized,TRBV6-4,CASSQAGWGTDTQYF
TRBJ2-6,NA,TRBV7-3,CASSPLPGTGAGANVLTF
TRBJ1-2,NA,TRBV4-3,CASRGPVYGYTF
TRBJ2-1,NA,TRBV11-2,CASSLESRGVFHEQFF
TRBJ1-5,NA,TRBV19,CASTRRELQQPQHF
TRBJ1-2,NA,TRBV18,CASSPSSHPIRVGDGYTF
TRBJ1-2,NA,TRBV7-2,CASSSSGGQGRGYTF
TRBJ2-1,NA,TRBV29-1,CSVERPGQGSYNEQFF
TRBJ2-3,NA,TRBV7-6,CASSQPGTGWSDTQYF
TRBJ1-2,NA,TRBV30,CAWNPGQASNYGYTF
TRBJ2-3,NA,TRBV5-5,CASSHERGSTDTQYF
TRBJ2-7,NA,TRBV15,CATSRSLTDTGEQYF
TRBJ2-3,NA,TRBV4-2,CASRNGRTSGGADTQYF
TRBJ2-5,NA,TRBV7-6,CASSLVGTTLRETQYF
TRBJ2-7,NA,TRBV6-1,CASRDTRSPYEQYF
TRBJ2-7,NA,TRBV3-1,CASSQDIPQSTVYEQYF
TRBJ1-1,NA,TRBV19,CASTQGAAQGNTEAFF
TRBJ1-5,NA,TRBV6-1,CASSLDRVGGNQPQHF
TRBJ2-5,NA,TRBV5-1,CASSLEDVRGQGRETQYF
TRBJ2-7,NA,TRBV12-3/TRBV12-4,CASSFMGYEQYF
TRBJ2-2,NA,TRBV27,CASKRIGQRNTGELFF
TRBJ2-7,NA,TRBV3-1,CASSQDGAYSYEQYF
TRBJ1-5,NA,TRBV6-6,CASSSTGSRAQHF
TRBJ2-2,NA,TRBV4-1,CASSQASAGELFF
TRBJ1-2,NA,TRBV7-3,CASSPGTENYGYTF
TRBJ1-4,NA,TRBV27,CASSPWEAVDGKLFF
TRBJ2-7,NA,TRBV7-2,CASSLVGIQNYEQYF
TRBJ2-7,NA,TRBV7-6,CASRPGTSGGFSYEQYF
TRBJ2-3,NA,TRBV5-1,CASSFVGGPSTDTQYF
TRBJ1-1,NA,TRBV5-1,CASSPTGAQTEAFF
TRBJ2-1,NA,TRBV19,CASGGIAGGPNEQFF
TRBJ1-2,NA,TRBV5-4,CASSQGTGRGNYGYTF
TRBJ2-5,NA,TRBV7-9,CASSLTGTETQYF
TRBJ2-1,NA,TRBV5-1,CASSIDPAGSYNEQFF
TRBJ1-6,NA,TRBV20-1,CSDSRASNSPLHF
TRBJ2-4,NA,TRBV20-1,CSARDLLAENIQYF